The 25 T cell receptor beta chains presented below share a single source sample, sequenced in a study of T-cell memory formation after mild COVID-19. One entry per CDR3 protein results from TCRdb running MiXCR on the 5' RACE reads. Among approximately 290,000 distinct CDR3 sequences listed, 7% to 10% were seen once. The sequencing sample was made of PBMCs or a T cell subset sorted from them (not recorded which). Receptor source: a man between 18 and 29 years old who had mild COVID-19 (a few samples of this study predate the infection). Cell type and time point are not known.

Only a few counts were recorded for this clonotype. This sequence joins TRBV12-3 or TRBV12-4 and TRBJ2-5, with 7 positions matching TRBD2. This CDR3 region has 14 residues. The ends lost 2 bases at V and 4 bases at J; junction bases unmatched: 4. The CDR3 region has the DNA TGTGCCAGCAGTTTATGGACTAGTGGAGAGACCCAGTACTTC. It is translated as CASSLWTSGETQYF.

The chain employs TRBV5-5 and TRBJ2-7, with 7 nucleotides matching TRBD1. With V trimmed by 4 bases and J by 6 bases, 10 bases remained unmatched. Germline lookup yields CDR1 SGHKS and CDR2 YYEKEE (reference sequence). CDR3 length: 14 amino acids. DNA for the CDR3: TGTGCCAGCAGCCCTCCGGGACAGCTCGCCGAGCAGTACTTC. As protein: CASSPPGQLAEQYF.

This chain connects TRBV12-3 or TRBV12-4 to TRBJ2-6; D call uncertain. The CDR3 is made up of 15 amino acids. Trimming pared 3 bases from V and 0 bases from J, leaving 6 bases between. Written as DNA, the CDR3 is TGTGCCAGCAGTTTTTATCGCTCTGGGGCCAACGTCCTGACTTTC. This encodes CASSFYRSGANVLTF.

The V call is TRBV12-3 or TRBV12-4, the J call TRBJ2-5; a possible D gene is TRBD2 (5 bases). CDR3 length: 14 amino acids. The ends were cut back, 4 bases at V and 0 bases at J, with 9 bases in the middle. The CDR3 DNA sequence: TGTGCCAGCAGTTCCCGGACTCACCAAGAGACCCAGTACTTC. Protein sequence: CASSSRTHQETQYF.

This clonotype was observed a handful of times. The J gene is TRBJ1-1, the V gene TRBV10-3, with D unresolved. V was clipped by 9 bases and J by 1 base, with 9 bases between them. Germline V gene data show CDR1 as ENHRY and CDR2 as SYGVKD. CDR3 length: 12 amino acids. The CDR3 reads CAIRPGNTEAFF. CDR3 DNA: TGTGCCATTAGACCAGGGAACACTGAAGCTTTCTTT.

This chain uses TRBV7-2 with TRBJ2-7; tentatively, D is TRBD1 or TRBD2 (5 bases each). This CDR3 is 16 amino acids long. Germline CDR1 is SGHTA and CDR2 is FQGNSA. V lost 1 base to trimming and J lost 0 bases, with 13 bases between them. This CDR3 reads CASSLVRDRYSYEQYV. For the CDR3, the DNA is TGTGCCAGCAGCTTAGTCCGGGACCGCTACTCCTACGAGCAGTACGTC.

In this sample, this clonotype turned up a few times. The rearrangement links TRBV11-2 to TRBJ2-3; the D is unclear. The V and J ends lost 3 bases and 0 bases respectively, with 10 bases between them. CDR3 length equals 15 residues. Germline values: CDR1 SGHAT, CDR2 FQNNGV. The CDR3 DNA sequence: TGTGCCAGCAGCTTTAGGACGGACAGCACAGATACGCAGTATTTT. Amino acids: CASSFRTDSTDTQYF.

The rearrangement uses TRBV7-2 and TRBJ1-2, with D perhaps TRBD1 (5 bases). CDR1 is SGHTA and CDR2 is FQGNSA in the germline V gene. V was shortened by 0 bases and J by 5 bases, with 10 bases between the two germline ends. This CDR3 spans 14 amino acids. The chain's CDR3 is CASSLAGDYYGYTF. CDR3 in DNA: TGTGCCAGCAGCTTAGCGGGGGACTATTATGGCTACACCTTC.

The CDR3 reads CASSRGRGQGDGEQFF. For the CDR3, the DNA is TGTGCCAGCAGCAGAGGGCGGGGACAGGGTGACGGGGAGCAGTTCTTC. This chain joins TRBV7-3 and TRBJ2-1; 9 bases line up with TRBD1. V trimming: 5 bases; J trimming: 10 bases; junction bases outside the gene matches: 15. The CDR3 has 16 residues. Germline V gene sequence: CDR1 SGHTA, CDR2 FQGTGA.

The chain uses TRBV30 and TRBJ2-2, with 10 bases fitting TRBD1. The V gene's germline CDR1 is GTSNPN and CDR2 SVGIG (reference sequence). The V segment lost 2 bases and the J segment 7 bases; nucleotides outside the gene matches: 10. CDR3 length: 16 amino acids. CDR3 region: CAWSPLDRGLGGELFF. The DNA for the CDR3 is TGTGCCTGGAGTCCCCTTGACAGGGGGCTTGGCGGGGAGCTGTTTTTT.

This clonotype was counted only a few times. The chain has TRBV6-5 and TRBJ2-3; D is tentatively TRBD1 or TRBD2 (5 bases each). V shed 2 bases and J shed 9 bases, with 12 bases lying between them. Per germline, CDR1 MNHEY and CDR2 SVGAGI. CDR3 length equals 13 residues. The CDR3 coding sequence is TGTGCCAGCAGTTACCCCGGGACGAGAACGCAGTATTTT. It translates to CASSYPGTRTQYF.

This clonotype showed up many times. The chain combines TRBV7-9 with TRBJ2-7; possible D gene TRBD2, 7 bases. V lost 5 bases to trimming and J lost 2 bases, with 13 bases between them. Germline V gene sequence: CDR1 SEHNR, CDR2 FQNEAQ (reference sequence). CDR3 length: 14 amino acids. DNA of the CDR3: TGTGCCAGCAGCCCCCAGGGGAGGGCCTACGAGCAGTACTTC. Its translation is CASSPQGRAYEQYF.

This clonotype was seen ten or more times. The chain recombines TRBV7-3 with TRBJ2-7, with 9 nucleotides matching TRBD1. Germline V gene lookup returns CDR1 SGHTA and CDR2 FQGTGA. The CDR3 has 14 residues. V shed 5 bases, J shed 2 bases, and the junction held 4 bases outside the gene matches. This chain's CDR3 is CASSRDRAAYEQYF. CDR3 coding DNA: TGTGCCAGCAGCAGGGACAGGGCAGCCTACGAGCAGTACTTC.

The rearrangement links TRBV6-2 or TRBV6-3 to TRBJ1-6; a weak D match, TRBD1 (5 bases). The ends were cut back, 6 bases at V and 7 bases at J, with 7 bases in the middle. The V gene's germline CDR1 is MNHEY and CDR2 SVGEGT. The length of the CDR3 is 12 residues. Written as DNA, the CDR3 is TGTGCCAGCAGCGAGGGGAATTCACCCCTCCACTTT. Translating it yields CASSEGNSPLHF.

This clonotype came up many times. The chain uses TRBV5-1 and TRBJ2-6, with D hard to call. The length of the CDR3 is 14 residues. The V and J ends lost 5 bases and 1 base respectively, with 7 bases between them. Germline values: CDR1 SGHRS, CDR2 YFSETQ. CDR3 sequence reads: CASSERSGANVLTF. CDR3 sequence (DNA): TGCGCCAGCAGTGAGAGGTCTGGGGCCAACGTCCTGACTTTC.

The sample holds a few counts of this clonotype. The CDR3 region is CAISEEPSGANVLTF. The CDR3 bases are TGTGCCATCAGTGAGGAACCCTCTGGGGCCAACGTCCTGACTTTC. This sequence joins TRBV10-3 and TRBJ2-6; D gene uncertain. V gave up 2 bases and J gave up 0 bases, with 5 bases separating them. The CDR3 is 15 residues long. The V gene's germline CDR1 is ENHRY and CDR2 SYGVKD.

The table lists this clonotype with a few counts. V gene TRBV18 combines with J gene TRBJ1-5, with unresolved D. The CDR3 has 13 amino acids. The V end lost 3 bases, the J end lost 3 bases, and 6 bases lay between the germline ends. CDR1 KGHSH and CDR2 LQKENI come from the germline V gene. DNA for the CDR3: TGTGCCAGCTCACCGCGGCTCAATCAGCCCCAGCATTTT. Its translation: CASSPRLNQPQHF.

This clonotype was observed a handful of times. The rearrangement uses TRBV7-3 and TRBJ2-3, with TRBD2 identical over 8 bases. The V gene end was trimmed by 4 bases and the J gene end by 2 bases; junction bases not matched to a gene: 8. The germline gives CDR1 SGHTA, CDR2 FQGTGA. CDR3 length: 16 residues. Here the CDR3 reads CASSSQAGVNTDTQYF. DNA of the CDR3: TGTGCCAGCAGCTCCCAAGCGGGGGTGAACACAGATACGCAGTATTTT.

CDR3 in amino acids: CASSRGTGEVWGYTF. Written as DNA, the CDR3 is TGTGCCAGCAGTAGAGGGACAGGGGAGGTGTGGGGCTACACCTTC. The chain combines TRBV25-1 with TRBJ1-2; TRBD1 aligns across 10 bases. There are 15 residues in the CDR3. Losses at the gene ends were 5 bases for V and 8 bases for J; bases not matched to a gene: 11. The germline V gene encodes CDR1 MGHDK and CDR2 SYGVNS.

The chain combines TRBV6-1 with TRBJ2-3; the match to TRBD2 covers 9 bases. From germline, CDR1 is MNHNS and CDR2 SASEGT. The CDR3 is 15 residues long. The ends lost 2 bases at V and 4 bases at J; junction bases unmatched: 4. In DNA form, the CDR3 reads TGTGCCAGCAGTGAAAAATCTAGCGGGGCAGATACGCAGTATTTT. It yields the protein CASSEKSSGADTQYF.

The table lists this clonotype with a few counts. CDR3 bases: TGTGCCAGCGCATCTGGGGGGCGGGGTGAGCAGTTCTTC. Its translation: CASASGGRGEQFF. The V call is TRBV6-5, the J call TRBJ2-1; the D call may be TRBD1 or TRBD2 (6 bases each). This CDR3 contains 13 residues. The V end was cut by 8 bases, the J end by 9 bases, with 17 bases between. Germline loops: CDR1 MNHEY, CDR2 SVGAGI.

The chain is built from TRBV7-2 and TRBJ1-1; D is perhaps TRBD1 (5 bases). The CDR3 runs to 14 residues. V was shortened by 5 bases and J by 1 base, with 11 bases between the two germline ends. In germline, CDR1 is SGHTA, CDR2 FQGNSA. CDR3 in DNA: TGTGCCAGCAGCAGGGGTCAGCGGAACACTGAAGCTTTCTTT. Translation: CASSRGQRNTEAFF.

This clonotype was counted ten times or more. The J gene is TRBJ1-1, the V gene TRBV4-3; D is ambiguous. The germline gives CDR1 LGHNA, CDR2 YSLEER. With 0 bases removed from V and 11 bases from J, the gap between germline ends came to 16 bases. This CDR3 is built from 14 residues. The CDR3 spells CASSQDSTSGRAFF. CDR3 bases: TGCGCCAGCAGCCAAGATTCGACCTCCGGTCGGGCTTTCTTT.

J is TRBJ1-1 and V is TRBV5-1, with a tentative D call TRBD1 (6 bases). Germline values: CDR1 SGHRS, CDR2 YFSETQ. The ends were cut back, 0 bases at V and 3 bases at J, with 12 bases in the middle. The CDR3 runs 15 residues. CDR3 sequence: CASSLALQGHTEAFF. The CDR3 DNA reads TGCGCCAGCAGCTTGGCCCTCCAGGGGCACACTGAAGCTTTCTTT.

The table lists this clonotype with a few counts. The rearrangement joins TRBV7-6 to TRBJ1-6, with 8 bases aligning to TRBD1. Germline V gene lookup returns CDR1 SGHVS and CDR2 FNYEAQ. The junction had 9 bases not matched to a gene; V was cut back by 4 bases and J by 10 bases. CDR3 length: 15 residues. DNA of the CDR3: TGTGCCAGCAGCTACAAGACAGGGGAGGACTCACCCCTCCACTTT. It specifies CASSYKTGEDSPLHF. Together with reference TRBV7-6 and TRBJ1-6, the CDR3 gives the full variable domain: GAGVSQSPRYKVTKRGQDVALRCDPISGHVSLYWYRQALGQGPEFLTYFNYEAQQDKSGLPNDRFSAERPEGSISTLTIQRTEQRDSAMYRCASSYKTGEDSPLHFGNGTRLTVT.